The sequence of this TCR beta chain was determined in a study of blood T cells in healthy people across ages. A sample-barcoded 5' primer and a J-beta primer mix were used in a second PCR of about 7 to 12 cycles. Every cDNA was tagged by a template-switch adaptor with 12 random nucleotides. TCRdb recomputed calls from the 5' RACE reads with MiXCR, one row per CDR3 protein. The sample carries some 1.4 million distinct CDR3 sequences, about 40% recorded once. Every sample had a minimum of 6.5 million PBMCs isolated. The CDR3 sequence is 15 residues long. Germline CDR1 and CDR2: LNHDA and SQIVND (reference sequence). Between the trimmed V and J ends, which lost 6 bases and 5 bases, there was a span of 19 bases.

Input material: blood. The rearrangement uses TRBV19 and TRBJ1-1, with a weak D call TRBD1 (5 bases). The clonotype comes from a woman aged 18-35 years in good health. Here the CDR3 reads CASSPGGGGSTEAFF. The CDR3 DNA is TGTGCCAGTAGCCCCGGCGGGGGAGGGTCGACTGAAGCTTTCTTT. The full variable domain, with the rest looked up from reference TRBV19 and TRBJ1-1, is DGGITQSPKYLFRKEGQNVTLSCEQNLNHDAMYWYRQDPGQGLRLIYYSQIVNDFQKGDIAEGYSVSREKKESFPLTVTSAQKNPTAFYLCASSPGGGGSTEAFFGQGTRLTVV.